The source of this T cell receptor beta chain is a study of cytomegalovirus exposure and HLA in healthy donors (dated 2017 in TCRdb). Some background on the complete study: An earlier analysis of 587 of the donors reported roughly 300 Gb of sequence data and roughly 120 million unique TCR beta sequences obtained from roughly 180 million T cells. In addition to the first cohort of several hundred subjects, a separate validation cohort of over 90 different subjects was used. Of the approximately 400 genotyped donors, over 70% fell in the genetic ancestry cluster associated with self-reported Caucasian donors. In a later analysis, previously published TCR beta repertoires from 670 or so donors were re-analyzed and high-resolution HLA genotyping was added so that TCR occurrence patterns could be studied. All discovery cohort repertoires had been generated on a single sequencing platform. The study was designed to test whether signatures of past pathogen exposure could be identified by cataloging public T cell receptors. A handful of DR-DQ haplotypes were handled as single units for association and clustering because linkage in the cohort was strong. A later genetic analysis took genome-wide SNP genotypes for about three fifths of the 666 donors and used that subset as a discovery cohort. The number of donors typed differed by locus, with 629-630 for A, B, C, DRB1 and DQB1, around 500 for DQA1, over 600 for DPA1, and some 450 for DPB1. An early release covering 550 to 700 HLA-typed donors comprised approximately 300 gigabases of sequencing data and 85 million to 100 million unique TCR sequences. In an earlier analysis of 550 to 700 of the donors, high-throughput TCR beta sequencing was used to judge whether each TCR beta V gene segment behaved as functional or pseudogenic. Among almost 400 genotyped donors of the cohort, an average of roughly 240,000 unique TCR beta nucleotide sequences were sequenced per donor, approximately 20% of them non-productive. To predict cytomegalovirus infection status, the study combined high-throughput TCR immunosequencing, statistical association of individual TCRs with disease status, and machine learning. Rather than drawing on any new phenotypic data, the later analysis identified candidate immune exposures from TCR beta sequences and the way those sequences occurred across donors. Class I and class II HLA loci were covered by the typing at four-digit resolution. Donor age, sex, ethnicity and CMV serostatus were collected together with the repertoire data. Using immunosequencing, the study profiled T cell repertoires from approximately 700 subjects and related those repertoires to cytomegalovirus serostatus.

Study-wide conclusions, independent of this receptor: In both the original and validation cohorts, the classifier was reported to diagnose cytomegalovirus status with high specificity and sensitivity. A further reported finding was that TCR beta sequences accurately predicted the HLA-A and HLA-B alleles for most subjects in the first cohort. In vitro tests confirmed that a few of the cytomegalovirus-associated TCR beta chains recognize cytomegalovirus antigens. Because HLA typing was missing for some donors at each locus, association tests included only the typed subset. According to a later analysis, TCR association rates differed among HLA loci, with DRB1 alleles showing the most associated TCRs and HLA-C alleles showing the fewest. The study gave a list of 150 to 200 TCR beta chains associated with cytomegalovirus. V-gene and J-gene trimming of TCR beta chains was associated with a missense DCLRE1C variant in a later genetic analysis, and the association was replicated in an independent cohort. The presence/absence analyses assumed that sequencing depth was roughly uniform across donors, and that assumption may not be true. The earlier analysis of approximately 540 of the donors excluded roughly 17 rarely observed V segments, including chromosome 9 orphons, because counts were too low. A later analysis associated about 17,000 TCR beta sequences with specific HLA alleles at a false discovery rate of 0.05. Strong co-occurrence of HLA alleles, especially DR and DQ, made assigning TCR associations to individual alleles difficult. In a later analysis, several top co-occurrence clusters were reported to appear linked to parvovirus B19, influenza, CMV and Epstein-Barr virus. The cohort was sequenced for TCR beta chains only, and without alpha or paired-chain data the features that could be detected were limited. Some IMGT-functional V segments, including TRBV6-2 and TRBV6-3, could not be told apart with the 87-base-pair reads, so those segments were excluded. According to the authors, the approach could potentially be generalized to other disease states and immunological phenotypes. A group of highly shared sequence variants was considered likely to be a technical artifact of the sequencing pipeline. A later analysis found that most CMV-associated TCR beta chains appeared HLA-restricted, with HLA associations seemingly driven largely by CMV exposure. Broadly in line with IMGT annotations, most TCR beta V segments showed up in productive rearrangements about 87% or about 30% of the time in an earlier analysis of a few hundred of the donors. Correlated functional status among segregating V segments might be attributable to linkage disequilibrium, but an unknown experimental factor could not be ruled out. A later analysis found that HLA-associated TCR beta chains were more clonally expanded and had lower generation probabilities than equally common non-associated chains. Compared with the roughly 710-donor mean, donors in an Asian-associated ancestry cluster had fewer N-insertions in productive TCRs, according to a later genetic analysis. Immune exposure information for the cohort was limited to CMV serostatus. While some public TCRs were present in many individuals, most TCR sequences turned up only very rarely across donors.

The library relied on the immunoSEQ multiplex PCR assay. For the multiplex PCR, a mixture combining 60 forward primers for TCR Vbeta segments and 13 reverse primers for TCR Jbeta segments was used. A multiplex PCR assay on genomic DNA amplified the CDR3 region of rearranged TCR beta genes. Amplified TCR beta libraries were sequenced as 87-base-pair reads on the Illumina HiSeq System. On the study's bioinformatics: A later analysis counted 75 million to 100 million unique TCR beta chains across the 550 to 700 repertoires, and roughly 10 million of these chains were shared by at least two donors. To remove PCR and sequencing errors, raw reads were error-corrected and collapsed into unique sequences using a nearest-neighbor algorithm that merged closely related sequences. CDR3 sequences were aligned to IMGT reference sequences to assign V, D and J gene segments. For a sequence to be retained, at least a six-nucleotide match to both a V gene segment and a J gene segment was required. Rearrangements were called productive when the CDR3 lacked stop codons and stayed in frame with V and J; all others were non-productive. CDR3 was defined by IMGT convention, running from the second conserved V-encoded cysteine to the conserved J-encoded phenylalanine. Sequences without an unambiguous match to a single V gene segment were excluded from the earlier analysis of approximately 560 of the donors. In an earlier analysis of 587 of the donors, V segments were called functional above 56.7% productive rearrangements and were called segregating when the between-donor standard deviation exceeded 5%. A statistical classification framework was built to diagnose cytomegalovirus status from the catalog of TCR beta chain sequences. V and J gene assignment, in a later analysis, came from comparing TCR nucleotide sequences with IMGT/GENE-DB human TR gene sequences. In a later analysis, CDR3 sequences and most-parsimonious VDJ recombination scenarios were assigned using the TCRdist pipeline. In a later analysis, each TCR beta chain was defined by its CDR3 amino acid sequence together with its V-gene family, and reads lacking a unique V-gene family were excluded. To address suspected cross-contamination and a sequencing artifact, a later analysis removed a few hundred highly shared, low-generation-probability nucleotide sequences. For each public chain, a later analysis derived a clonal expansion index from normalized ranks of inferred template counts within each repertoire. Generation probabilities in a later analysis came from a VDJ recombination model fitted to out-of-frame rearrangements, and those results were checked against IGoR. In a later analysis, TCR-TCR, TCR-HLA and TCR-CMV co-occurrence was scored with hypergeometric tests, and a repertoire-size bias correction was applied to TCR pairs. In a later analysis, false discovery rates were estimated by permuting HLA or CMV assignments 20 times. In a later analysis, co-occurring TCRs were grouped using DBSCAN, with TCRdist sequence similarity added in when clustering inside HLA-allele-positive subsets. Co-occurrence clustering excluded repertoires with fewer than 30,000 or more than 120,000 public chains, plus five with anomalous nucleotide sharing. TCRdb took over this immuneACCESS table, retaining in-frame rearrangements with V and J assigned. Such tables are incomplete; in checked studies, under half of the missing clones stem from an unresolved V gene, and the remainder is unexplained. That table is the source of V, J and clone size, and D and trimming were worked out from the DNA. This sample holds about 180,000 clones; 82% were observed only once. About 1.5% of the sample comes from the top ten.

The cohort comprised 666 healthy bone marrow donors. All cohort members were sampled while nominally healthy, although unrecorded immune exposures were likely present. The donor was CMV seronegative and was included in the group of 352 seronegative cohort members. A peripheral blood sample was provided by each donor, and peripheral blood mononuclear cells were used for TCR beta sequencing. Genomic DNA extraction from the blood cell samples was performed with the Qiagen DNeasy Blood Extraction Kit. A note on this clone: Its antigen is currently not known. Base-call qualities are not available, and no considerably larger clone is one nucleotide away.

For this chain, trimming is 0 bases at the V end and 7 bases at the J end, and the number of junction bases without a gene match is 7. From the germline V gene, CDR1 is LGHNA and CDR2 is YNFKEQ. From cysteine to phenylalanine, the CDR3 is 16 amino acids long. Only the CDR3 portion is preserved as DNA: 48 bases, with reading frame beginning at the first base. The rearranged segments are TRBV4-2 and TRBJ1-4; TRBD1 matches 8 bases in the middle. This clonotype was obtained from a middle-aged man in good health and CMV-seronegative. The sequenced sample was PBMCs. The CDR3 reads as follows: CASSQDPGQGGEKLFF. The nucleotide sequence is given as TGTGCCAGCAGCCAAGATCCAGGACAGGGTGGTGAAAAACTGTTTTTT.